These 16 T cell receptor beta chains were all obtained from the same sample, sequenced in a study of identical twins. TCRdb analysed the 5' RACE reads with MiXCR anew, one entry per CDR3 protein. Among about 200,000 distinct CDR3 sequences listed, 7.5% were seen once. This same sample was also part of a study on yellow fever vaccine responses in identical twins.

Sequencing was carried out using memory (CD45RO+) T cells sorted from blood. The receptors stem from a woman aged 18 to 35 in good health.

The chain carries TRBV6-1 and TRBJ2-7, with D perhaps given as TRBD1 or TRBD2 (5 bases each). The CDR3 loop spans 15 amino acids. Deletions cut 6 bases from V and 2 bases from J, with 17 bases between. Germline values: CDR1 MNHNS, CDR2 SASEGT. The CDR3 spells CASSPGTDTTYEQYF. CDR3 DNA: TGTGCCAGCAGCCCAGGGACCGATACGACCTACGAGCAGTACTTC.

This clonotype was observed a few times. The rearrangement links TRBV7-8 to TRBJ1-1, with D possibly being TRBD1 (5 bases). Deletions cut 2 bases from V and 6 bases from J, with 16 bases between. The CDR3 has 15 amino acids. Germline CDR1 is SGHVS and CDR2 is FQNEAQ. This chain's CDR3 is CASSLSVSGRAEAFF. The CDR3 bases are TGTGCCAGCAGCTTATCTGTTTCAGGGAGGGCTGAAGCTTTCTTT.

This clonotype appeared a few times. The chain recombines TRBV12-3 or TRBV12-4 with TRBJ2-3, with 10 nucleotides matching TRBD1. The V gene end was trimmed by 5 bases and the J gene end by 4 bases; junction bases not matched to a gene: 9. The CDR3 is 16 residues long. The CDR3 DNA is TGTGCCAGCAGTCGAGCGGGACAGGGGATAGCAGATACGCAGTATTTT. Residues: CASSRAGQGIADTQYF.

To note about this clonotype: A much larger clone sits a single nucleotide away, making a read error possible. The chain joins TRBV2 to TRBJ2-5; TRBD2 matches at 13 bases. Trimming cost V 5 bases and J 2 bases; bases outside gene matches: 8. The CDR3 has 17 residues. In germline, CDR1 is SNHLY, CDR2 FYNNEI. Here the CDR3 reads CASSSILAGGEQETQYF. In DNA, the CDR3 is TGTGCCAGCAGTAGCATACTAGCGGGAGGGGAACAAGAGACCCAGTACTTC.

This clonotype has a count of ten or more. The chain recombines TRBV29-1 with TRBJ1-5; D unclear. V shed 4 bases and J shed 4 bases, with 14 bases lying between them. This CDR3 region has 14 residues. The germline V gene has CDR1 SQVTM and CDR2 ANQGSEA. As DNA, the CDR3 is TGCAGCGTTGTTGAAATCGGATCAAATCAGCCCCAGCATTTT. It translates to CSVVEIGSNQPQHF.

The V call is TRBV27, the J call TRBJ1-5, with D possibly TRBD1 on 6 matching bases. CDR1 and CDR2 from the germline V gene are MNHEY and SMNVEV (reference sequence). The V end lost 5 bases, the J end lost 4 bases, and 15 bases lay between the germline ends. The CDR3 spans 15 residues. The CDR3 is CASSPWRQGNQPQHF. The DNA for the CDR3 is TGTGCCAGCAGTCCCTGGCGGCAGGGGAATCAGCCCCAGCATTTT.

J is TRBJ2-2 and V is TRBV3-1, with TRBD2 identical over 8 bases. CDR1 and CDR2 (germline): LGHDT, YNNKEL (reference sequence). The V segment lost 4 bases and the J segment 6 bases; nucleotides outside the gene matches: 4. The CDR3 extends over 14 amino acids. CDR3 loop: CASSPGLAPGELFF. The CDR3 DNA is TGTGCCAGCAGCCCAGGACTAGCTCCCGGGGAGCTGTTTTTT. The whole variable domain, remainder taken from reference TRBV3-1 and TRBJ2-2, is DTAVSQTPKYLVTQMGNDKSIKCEQNLGHDTMYWYKQDSKKFLKIMFSYNNKELIINETVPNRFSPKSPDKAHLNLHINSLELGDSAVYFCASSPGLAPGELFFGEGSRLTVL.

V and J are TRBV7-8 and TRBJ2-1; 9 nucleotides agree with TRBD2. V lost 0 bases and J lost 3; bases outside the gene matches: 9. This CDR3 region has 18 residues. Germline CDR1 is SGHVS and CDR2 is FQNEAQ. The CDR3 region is CASSLAPLSGSGYNEQFF. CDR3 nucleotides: TGTGCCAGCAGCTTAGCCCCCCTTAGCGGGAGCGGCTACAATGAGCAGTTCTTC. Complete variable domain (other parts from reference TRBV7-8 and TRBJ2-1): GAGVSQSPRYKVAKRGQDVALRCDPISGHVSLFWYQQALGQGPEFLTYFQNEAQLDKSGLPSDRFFAERPEGSVSTLKIQRTQQEDSAVYLCASSLAPLSGSGYNEQFFGPGTRLTVL.

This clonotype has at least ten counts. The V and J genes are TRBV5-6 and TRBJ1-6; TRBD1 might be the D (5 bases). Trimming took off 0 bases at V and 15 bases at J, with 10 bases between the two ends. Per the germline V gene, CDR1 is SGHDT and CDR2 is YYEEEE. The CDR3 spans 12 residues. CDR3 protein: CASSLEAGRLHF. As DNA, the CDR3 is TGTGCCAGCAGCTTGGAAGCGGGACGCCTCCACTTT.

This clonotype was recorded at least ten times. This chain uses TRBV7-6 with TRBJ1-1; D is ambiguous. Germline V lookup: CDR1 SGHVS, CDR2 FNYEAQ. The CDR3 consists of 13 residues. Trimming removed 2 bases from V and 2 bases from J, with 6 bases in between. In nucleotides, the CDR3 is TGTGCCAGCAGCTTACTTATAAACACTGAAGCTTTCTTT. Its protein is CASSLLINTEAFF.

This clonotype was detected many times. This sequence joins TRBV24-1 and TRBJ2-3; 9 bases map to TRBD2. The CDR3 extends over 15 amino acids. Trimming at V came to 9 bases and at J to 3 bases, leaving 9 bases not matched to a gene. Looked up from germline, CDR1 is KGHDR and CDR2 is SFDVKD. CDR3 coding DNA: TGTGCCACCGGAGCCGGGACTAGCAGGACAGATACGCAGTATTTT. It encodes CATGAGTSRTDTQYF.

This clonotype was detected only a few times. In DNA form, the CDR3 reads TGCGCCAGCAGCTTTCCTAGCGGGGTTCAGGGCACCGGGGAGCTGTTTTTT. The encoded protein is CASSFPSGVQGTGELFF. V is TRBV5-1 and J is TRBJ2-2; TRBD2 matches 9 bases. The CDR3 is 17 residues long. V trimming: 2 bases; J trimming: 4 bases; junction bases outside the gene matches: 9. From germline, CDR1 is SGHRS and CDR2 YFSETQ.

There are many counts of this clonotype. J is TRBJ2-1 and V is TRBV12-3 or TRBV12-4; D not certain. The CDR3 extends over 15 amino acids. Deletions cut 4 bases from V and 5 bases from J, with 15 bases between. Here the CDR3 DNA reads TGTGCCAGCAGTTCGGTTCCCTCTCGTGACAATGAGCAGTTCTTC. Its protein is CASSSVPSRDNEQFF.

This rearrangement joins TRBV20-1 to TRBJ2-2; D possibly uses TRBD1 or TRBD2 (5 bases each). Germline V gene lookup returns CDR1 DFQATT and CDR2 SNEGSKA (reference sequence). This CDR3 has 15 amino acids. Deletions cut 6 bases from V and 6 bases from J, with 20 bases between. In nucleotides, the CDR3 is TGCAGTGCCCGGGGACCATACCTTGTTGCCGGGGAGCTGTTTTTT. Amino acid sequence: CSARGPYLVAGELFF.

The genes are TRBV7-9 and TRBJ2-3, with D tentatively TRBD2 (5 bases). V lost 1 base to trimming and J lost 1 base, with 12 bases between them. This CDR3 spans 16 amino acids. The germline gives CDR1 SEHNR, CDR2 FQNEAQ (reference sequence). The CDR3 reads CASSLEGAWGTDTQYF. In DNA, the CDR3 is TGTGCCAGCAGCTTAGAGGGAGCGTGGGGCACAGATACGCAGTATTTT.

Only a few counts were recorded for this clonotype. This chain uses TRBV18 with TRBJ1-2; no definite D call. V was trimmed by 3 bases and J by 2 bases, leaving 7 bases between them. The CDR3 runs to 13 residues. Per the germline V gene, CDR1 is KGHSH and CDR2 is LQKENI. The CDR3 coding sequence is TGTGCCAGCTCACCGAAAGAAAACTATGGCTACACCTTC. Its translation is CASSPKENYGYTF.